The 30 T cell receptor beta chains presented below share a single source sample, sequenced in a study of T-cell reconstitution after alpha-beta-depleted transplantation in children. Unique molecular identifiers were incorporated when the TCRbeta library was constructed. MiXCR, applied by TCRdb to the PCR reads, yields one record per CDR3 protein. Among some 600,000 distinct CDR3 sequences listed, around a sixth were seen once. The sample in question was PBMCs from the stem cell graft donor, obtained from the stem cell graft. Source of these receptors: a human donor who donated a stem cell graft to a child with acute myeloid leukemia.

This clonotype occurred many times. This chain uses TRBV12-3 or TRBV12-4 with TRBJ2-2; D is uncertain. Deletions cut 9 bases from V and 5 bases from J, with 10 bases between. CDR3 length: 12 amino acids. CDR3 coding DNA: TGTGCCAGGTTACAGAGGACCGGGGAGCTGTTTTTT. This gives the protein CARLQRTGELFF.

J is TRBJ2-1 and V is TRBV7-2; TRBD1 matches 7 bases. With V trimmed by 5 bases and J by 3 bases, 7 bases remained unmatched. This CDR3 spans 15 amino acids. Germline CDR1 SGHTA, CDR2 FQGNSA. The CDR3 reads CASSPRRGLYNEQFF. The CDR3 DNA reads TGTGCCAGCAGCCCCAGAAGGGGGCTCTACAATGAGCAGTTCTTC.

The chain carries TRBV7-9 and TRBJ2-7; a possible D gene is TRBD1 (6 bases). V lost 3 bases, J lost 3 bases, and 15 bases lay in between. CDR3 length: 15 residues. CDR1 is SEHNR and CDR2 is FQNEAQ in the germline V gene (reference sequence). The CDR3 loop reads CASSFASGALYEQYF. For the CDR3, the DNA is TGTGCCAGCAGCTTCGCGTCAGGGGCCCTCTACGAGCAGTACTTC.

The sample holds a few counts of this clonotype. The rearrangement joins TRBV7-8 to TRBJ2-1; unclear D gene. The CDR3 has 12 residues. The V gene's germline CDR1 is SGHVS and CDR2 FQNEAQ. The V gene lost 5 bases and the J gene lost 9 bases, with 11 bases spanning the gap. DNA of the CDR3: TGTGCCAGCAGCGTCCTCAGTGTTGAGCAGTTCTTC. Its protein product is CASSVLSVEQFF.

The chain has TRBV5-1 and TRBJ2-5; D gene unclear. The V gene lost 6 bases and the J gene lost 4 bases, with 16 bases spanning the gap. The CDR3 sequence is 14 residues long. The germline CDR1 and CDR2 sequences are SGHRS and YFSETQ. The CDR3 region is CASTTVGYGETQYF. The DNA for the CDR3 is TGCGCCAGCACCACGGTGGGTTATGGAGAGACCCAGTACTTC.

This clonotype was seen many times. The CDR3 coding sequence is TGCAGTGCTAGAGATTCCGGGACAGGGAGTACCTACGAGCAGTACTTC. Protein: CSARDSGTGSTYEQYF. The chain recombines TRBV20-1 with TRBJ2-7, with 9 bases matching TRBD1. CDR1 and CDR2 from the germline V gene are DFQATT and SNEGSKA (reference sequence). J gave up 2 bases and V 0 bases, and 8 bases lay outside the gene matches. This CDR3 is built from 16 residues.

This clonotype was seen ten or more times. V is TRBV20-1 and J is TRBJ2-3; 8 nucleotides match TRBD2. CDR3 length: 14 residues. Germline V gives CDR1 DFQATT, CDR2 SNEGSKA (reference sequence). V gave up 6 bases and J gave up 2 bases; unmatched junction bases: 7. The CDR3 sequence is CSAWTSSYTDTQYF. CDR3 DNA sequence: TGCAGTGCCTGGACTAGCAGTTACACAGATACGCAGTATTTT.

This clonotype was seen repeatedly, ten times or more. The chain couples TRBV29-1 to TRBJ2-1, with D maybe TRBD1 (6 bases). From germline, CDR1 is SQVTM and CDR2 ANQGSEA. The CDR3 spans 14 residues. The ends were cut back, 4 bases at V and 0 bases at J, with 10 bases in the middle. The CDR3: CSVADRISYNEQFF. CDR3 nucleotides: TGCAGCGTTGCCGACAGGATCTCCTACAATGAGCAGTTCTTC.

CDR3 region: CASSLEQGPQETQYF. The CDR3 DNA is TGCGCCAGCAGCTTGGAACAGGGCCCCCAAGAGACCCAGTACTTC. This chain connects TRBV5-1 to TRBJ2-5; possible D gene TRBD1, 6 bases. This CDR3 contains 15 residues. Germline lookup yields CDR1 SGHRS and CDR2 YFSETQ. The ends were cut back, 0 bases at V and 1 base at J, with 10 bases in the middle.

The rearrangement uses TRBV29-1 and TRBJ1-2; tentative D call: TRBD1 (6 bases). The CDR3 length is 14 residues. Trimming stripped 6 bases from V and 6 bases from J, with 20 bases between. Germline CDR1 and CDR2: SQVTM and ANQGSEA. CDR3 sequence (DNA): TGCAGCGTCCTCTCCCGGACGGGGGCCCATGGCTACACCTTC. Protein sequence: CSVLSRTGAHGYTF.

This clonotype was recorded at least ten times. The V call is TRBV20-1, the J call TRBJ1-4; tentatively, D is TRBD1 (6 bases). Trimming stripped 4 bases from V and 6 bases from J, with 18 bases between. CDR1 is DFQATT, CDR2 SNEGSKA, per germline (reference sequence). The CDR3 runs to 15 residues. The CDR3 region is CSAKMSWGLDEKLFF. The CDR3 DNA reads TGCAGTGCTAAAATGAGTTGGGGGCTGGATGAAAAACTGTTTTTT.

This clonotype has at least ten counts. V is TRBV20-1 and J is TRBJ1-4, with D perhaps TRBD1 (5 bases). The CDR3 runs to 15 residues. From germline, CDR1 is DFQATT and CDR2 SNEGSKA (reference sequence). Trimming took off 5 bases at V and 6 bases at J, with 19 bases between the two ends. CDR3 region: CSAFPPGLGDEKLFF. The DNA of the CDR3 is TGCAGTGCTTTCCCACCAGGGTTAGGCGATGAAAAACTGTTTTTT.

This clonotype was seen repeatedly, ten times or more. This chain links TRBV12-3 or TRBV12-4 with TRBJ2-1; D is perhaps TRBD2 (5 bases). The CDR3 length is 16 residues. Trimming stripped 3 bases from V and 5 bases from J, with 17 bases between. CDR3 in DNA: TGTGCCAGCAGTTTTGTTACTAGGACCCCTAACAATGAGCAGTTCTTC. It is translated as CASSFVTRTPNNEQFF.

The V call is TRBV4-3, the J call TRBJ1-1; 7 bases align to TRBD1. Germline V gene data show CDR1 as LGHNA and CDR2 as YSLEER. The CDR3 totals 15 residues. V was clipped by 4 bases and J by 1 base; unmatched bases: 6. CDR3 DNA: TGCGCCAGCAGCCGCCTTTACAGGGGGAACACTGAAGCTTTCTTT. This sequence encodes CASSRLYRGNTEAFF.

This clonotype was found many times. The CDR3, as DNA: TGCAGCGGGTTACCCTCGGGACAGGGAGCGAATGAGCAGTTCTTC. Translation: CSGLPSGQGANEQFF. This sequence joins TRBV29-1 and TRBJ2-1; 9 bases fit TRBD1. V dropped 7 bases and J dropped 7; count of bases not matched to a gene: 14. The CDR3 is 15 residues long. CDR1 SQVTM and CDR2 ANQGSEA come from the germline V gene.

The chain recombines TRBV4-2 with TRBJ2-1; D is undetermined. The V gene lost 0 bases and the J gene lost 5 bases, with 5 bases spanning the gap. In germline, CDR1 is LGHNA, CDR2 YNFKEQ. The CDR3 has 13 amino acids. Here the CDR3 DNA reads TGTGCCAGCAGCCAAGAGGCAGACAATGAGCAGTTCTTC. Protein: CASSQEADNEQFF.

This clonotype was seen ten or more times. V gene TRBV12-3 or TRBV12-4 combines with J gene TRBJ1-2, with D unresolved. V lost 6 bases and J lost 1, with 6 bases in between. The CDR3 is made up of 12 amino acids. The CDR3 region is CASRGVNYGYTF. As DNA, the CDR3 is TGTGCCAGCAGGGGAGTTAACTATGGCTACACCTTC.

This clonotype was observed a handful of times. This chain connects TRBV24-1 to TRBJ2-2, with D uncertain. V was clipped by 3 bases and J by 0 bases, with 7 bases between them. CDR1 and CDR2 (germline): KGHDR, SFDVKD. The CDR3 sequence is 15 residues long. The CDR3 is CATSDHLANTGELFF. CDR3 bases: TGTGCCACCAGTGATCACTTAGCGAACACCGGGGAGCTGTTTTTT.

This clonotype was seen many times. This chain uses TRBV5-5 with TRBJ1-1, with D hard to call. Germline V gene sequence: CDR1 SGHKS, CDR2 YYEKEE (reference sequence). The CDR3 has 12 residues. V shed 0 bases and J shed 6 bases, with 6 bases lying between them. CDR3 region: CASSLDRPEAFF. In DNA, the CDR3 is TGTGCCAGCAGCTTGGATAGACCTGAAGCTTTCTTT.

The V call is TRBV4-3, the J call TRBJ1-3, with unresolved D. Germline CDR1 reads LGHNA; CDR2 reads YSLEER. Trimming removed 1 base at V and 0 bases at J, with 7 bases between. The CDR3 length is 15 residues. The CDR3 loop reads CASSQGVGSGNTIYF. The CDR3 coding sequence is TGCGCCAGCAGCCAAGGTGTCGGCTCTGGAAACACCATATATTTT.

In this sample, this clonotype turned up many times. The chain employs TRBV12-3 or TRBV12-4 and TRBJ1-5, with D uncertain. V shed 3 bases and J shed 2 bases, with 8 bases lying between them. CDR3 length: 14 residues. The CDR3 region is CASSFQEGNQPQHF. The CDR3 coding sequence is TGTGCCAGCAGTTTTCAAGAGGGCAATCAGCCCCAGCATTTT.

A few counts support this clonotype. The rearrangement uses TRBV5-1 and TRBJ2-1, with D unclear. Germline CDR1 SGHRS, CDR2 YFSETQ. The germline V and J ends were trimmed by 0 bases and 15 bases, with 16 bases remaining between them. The CDR3 runs 13 residues. The CDR3 spells CASSLGLNEFAFF. The CDR3 DNA is TGCGCCAGCAGCTTGGGGCTAAACGAATTCGCGTTCTTC.

To note about this clonotype: A much larger clone differs from this one at a single base, so this may be a read error. The CDR3 protein is CASSSPTGEAFF. In DNA form, the CDR3 reads TGTGCCAGCAGTTCACCGACGGGAGAAGCTTTCTTT. V and J are TRBV12-3 or TRBV12-4 and TRBJ1-1; D not resolved. Trimming stripped 4 bases from V and 8 bases from J, with 11 bases between. This CDR3 comprises 12 residues.

V is TRBV28 and J is TRBJ2-1, with 10 nucleotides matching TRBD2. Germline CDR1 MDHEN, CDR2 SYDVKM. The CDR3 length is 15 residues. The V and J ends lost 7 bases and 5 bases, in that order; junction bases with no gene match: 8. This chain's CDR3 is CASTMTSGPHNEQFF. The CDR3 nucleotides read TGTGCCAGCACCATGACTAGCGGGCCCCACAATGAGCAGTTCTTC.

There are many counts of this clonotype. The chain joins TRBV13 to TRBJ1-2; D is ambiguous. Germline values: CDR1 PRHDT, CDR2 FYEKMQ (reference sequence). This CDR3 has 14 residues. Trimming cost V 5 bases and J 5 bases, with 15 bases left between them. The CDR3 spells CASSPPLVRYGYTF. CDR3 DNA sequence: TGTGCCAGCAGCCCCCCCCTAGTACGGTATGGCTACACCTTC.

This clonotype was found many times. The rearrangement links TRBV20-1 to TRBJ2-1; D perhaps matches TRBD2 (6 bases). V was clipped by 0 bases and J by 4 bases, with 16 bases between them. CDR3 size: 16 residues. From germline, CDR1 is DFQATT and CDR2 SNEGSKA (reference sequence). The CDR3 sequence is CSARDRRVAGYNEQFF. DNA of the CDR3: TGCAGTGCTAGAGATAGACGGGTGGCGGGATACAATGAGCAGTTCTTC.

This clonotype showed up just a few times. The rearrangement links TRBV20-1 to TRBJ2-7, with 10 nucleotides matching TRBD2. V gave up 6 bases and J gave up 6 bases; unmatched junction bases: 14. Germline CDR1 reads DFQATT; CDR2 reads SNEGSKA (reference sequence). The CDR3 is made up of 15 amino acids. CDR3 sequence (DNA): TGCAGTGCCAGGGGCCTAGCGGGGGACTTTTTCGAGCAGTACTTC. Protein: CSARGLAGDFFEQYF.

The gene calls are TRBV20-1 and TRBJ2-5; 9 bases map to TRBD1. Germline V gives CDR1 DFQATT, CDR2 SNEGSKA (reference sequence). The CDR3 length is 16 residues. J gave up 3 bases and V 2 bases, and 10 bases lay outside the gene matches. The CDR3, as DNA: TGCAGTGCTAGACGAAAGACAGGGGGGATTGAAGAGACCCAGTACTTC. It codes for CSARRKTGGIEETQYF.

This clonotype came up a few times. V is TRBV6-1 and J is TRBJ2-1; 10 bases map to TRBD2. The germline CDR1 and CDR2 sequences are MNHNS and SASEGT. V was clipped by 5 bases and J by 8 bases; unmatched bases: 9. The CDR3 runs 15 residues. CDR3 region: CASSLPVAGGYEQFF. Written as DNA, the CDR3 is TGTGCCAGCAGTCTCCCGGTAGCGGGGGGATATGAGCAGTTCTTC.

The chain links TRBV7-2 to TRBJ2-5; no firm D call. This CDR3 spans 15 amino acids. Per the germline V gene, CDR1 is SGHTA and CDR2 is FQGNSA. The ends were cut back, 3 bases at V and 3 bases at J, with 14 bases in the middle. This CDR3 reads CASSLDLSHKETQYF. The CDR3 coding sequence is TGTGCCAGCAGCTTGGACCTATCCCACAAAGAGACCCAGTACTTC.